The 18 T cell receptor beta chains listed next were all sequenced from one sample in a study of shared clonotypes between healthy human individuals. TCRdb's copy holds only in-frame clones and misses some; the assay was immunoSEQ multiplex PCR. The sample has roughly 2.5 million clones, just over 90% seen once. Source material: naive CD4+ T cells sorted from blood. Specified subset: CD45RA+ positively selected. The receptors here all came from a man between 18 and 29 years old in good health.

In this sample, this clone turned up once. The CDR3 loop reads CASSVGQVPPDTQYF. The CDR3 DNA is TGTGCCAGCAGCGTCGGACAGGTTCCCCCAGATACGCAGTATTTT. The chain links TRBV5-4 to TRBJ2-3; 7 bases match TRBD1. CDR3 length: 15 amino acids. Trimming at V came to 4 bases and at J to 4 bases, leaving 9 bases not matched to a gene. Germline CDR1 SGHNT, CDR2 YYREEE (reference sequence).

V is TRBV6-5 and J is TRBJ1-5; TRBD1 matches at 7 bases. Germline CDR1 is MNHEY and CDR2 is SVGAGI. The CDR3 sequence is 15 residues long. The V segment lost 6 bases and the J segment 1 base; nucleotides outside the gene matches: 6. The CDR3 DNA is TGTGCCAGCAGCCCGACAGGGATAAGCAATCAGCCCCAGCATTTT. Its protein is CASSPTGISNQPQHF.

The chain uses TRBV5-1 and TRBJ1-1; 11 nucleotides align to TRBD1. The CDR3 length is 14 residues. Germline V gene lookup returns CDR1 SGHRS and CDR2 YFSETQ. The trim removed 0 bases at V and 7 bases at J, leaving 2 bases unmatched. CDR3 amino acids: CASSLGTGGLEAFF. The CDR3 nucleotides are TGCGCCAGCAGCTTGGGGACAGGGGGCCTTGAAGCTTTCTTT. Full variable domain (rest looked up from reference TRBV5-1 and TRBJ1-1): KAGVTQTPRYLIKTRGQQVTLSCSPISGHRSVSWYQQTPGQGLQFLFEYFSETQRNKGNFPGRFSGRQFSNSRSEMNVSTLELGDSALYLCASSLGTGGLEAFFGQGTRLTVV.

The chain is built from TRBV30 and TRBJ2-3, with 7 nucleotides matching TRBD2. V was pared by 1 base and J by 1 base, with 8 bases of the junction left unmatched. Germline assignment: CDR1 GTSNPN and CDR2 SVGIG (reference sequence). CDR3 size: 16 residues. The CDR3 reads CAWSGTLAPGTDTQYF. The CDR3 DNA reads as TGTGCCTGGAGTGGGACACTAGCGCCTGGCACAGATACGCAGTATTTT.

V usage is TRBV28 and J usage is TRBJ2-5; 7 nucleotides align to TRBD1. Germline CDR1 is MDHEN and CDR2 is SYDVKM. The CDR3 runs 12 residues. V lost 8 bases, J lost 2 bases, and 2 bases stayed unmatched. The chain's CDR3 is CASEGAQETQYF. CDR3 nucleotide sequence: TGTGCCAGCGAGGGGGCACAAGAGACCCAGTACTTC. The entire variable domain, with the rest obtained from reference TRBV28 and TRBJ2-5, is as follows: DVKVTQSSRYLVKRTGEKVFLECVQDMDHENMFWYRQDPGLGLRLIYFSYDVKMKEKGDIPEGYSVSREKKERFSLILESASTNQTSMYLCASEGAQETQYFGPGTRLLVL.

The chain combines TRBV5-1 with TRBJ2-5; 13 positions match TRBD2. The CDR3 runs 18 residues. The germline V gene has CDR1 SGHRS and CDR2 YFSETQ. V was pared by 4 bases and J by 4 bases, with 13 bases of the junction left unmatched. The CDR3 protein is CASSLSTSGGAKRETQYF. Here the CDR3 DNA reads TGCGCCAGCAGCCTTAGCACTAGCGGGGGGGCCAAAAGAGAGACCCAGTACTTC.

The gene calls are TRBV30 and TRBJ2-5, with unresolved D. The assigned J gene may be wrong: the sequence end matches TRBJ2-7 better. The CDR3 spans 11 residues. Germline V lookup: CDR1 GTSNPN, CDR2 SVGIG (reference sequence). The CDR3 coding sequence is TGTGCCTGGAGTGAAATGGGCGAGCAGTACTTC. Protein product: CAWSEMGEQYF.

V is TRBV19 and J is TRBJ2-7; D perhaps matches TRBD1 (5 bases). Trimming cost V 2 bases and J 2 bases, with 16 bases left between them. The CDR3 length is 16 residues. Looked up from germline, CDR1 is LNHDA and CDR2 is SQIVND (reference sequence). In DNA, the CDR3 is TGTGCCAGTAGTATAACTATGGCAGGGTGGCCCTACGAGCAGTACTTC. Its protein product is CASSITMAGWPYEQYF.

The CDR3 DNA reads TGTGCCAGCAGTGGGGGGCAGGGGGACCCTTACGAGCAGTACTTC. Amino acids: CASSGGQGDPYEQYF. The V gene is TRBV21-1, the J gene TRBJ2-7; the table assigns TRBD1, which was not confirmed against the DNA. TRBV21-1 is marked as a pseudogene. This CDR3 region has 15 residues.

The chain couples TRBV15 to TRBJ2-5; D is perhaps TRBD2 (6 bases). Trimming stripped 0 bases from V and 5 bases from J, with 22 bases between. The CDR3 spans 18 residues. Looked up from germline, CDR1 is LNHNV and CDR2 is YYDKDF (reference sequence). CDR3 nucleotide sequence: TGTGCCACCAGCAGAGACCACGGGACGGAGGGTAAATCGGAGACCCAGTACTTC. Translating it yields CATSRDHGTEGKSETQYF.

This chain's CDR3 is CAISGPGPRETQYF. The CDR3 DNA follows: TGTGCCATCAGTGGCCCAGGGCCGAGAGAGACCCAGTACTTC. The chain links TRBV10-3 to TRBJ2-5; D may be TRBD1 (5 bases). CDR1 ENHRY and CDR2 SYGVKD come from the germline V gene. This CDR3 comprises 14 residues. Trimming removed 4 bases from V and 4 bases from J, with 13 bases in between.

As to this clone: The identical CDR3 is also encoded by other nucleotide sequences in the sample. The genes are TRBV19 and TRBJ2-2; D call uncertain. Germline lookup yields CDR1 LNHDA and CDR2 SQIVND (reference sequence). Trimming left V 0 bases short and J 4 bases short, with 6 bases between. The CDR3 has 14 amino acids. The CDR3 DNA sequence: TGTGCCAGTAGTATAGATCGCGGCACCGGGGAGCTGTTTTTT. Amino acids: CASSIDRGTGELFF.

The V gene is TRBV4-3, the J gene TRBJ2-1; TRBD1 is a possible D gene (5 bases). The germline V gene has CDR1 LGHNA and CDR2 YSLEER. Trimming pared 1 base from V and 4 bases from J, leaving 14 bases between. The CDR3 is 16 residues long. CDR3 sequence: CASSQGAGQGYNEQFF. The CDR3 coding sequence is TGCGCCAGCAGCCAAGGAGCCGGCCAGGGATACAATGAGCAGTTCTTC.

The V gene is TRBV5-4, the J gene TRBJ1-2; TRBD1 matches 7 bases. CDR1 is SGHNT and CDR2 is YYREEE in the germline V gene (reference sequence). The CDR3 is made up of 14 amino acids. V was clipped by 3 bases and J by 0 bases; unmatched bases: 2. The CDR3 protein is CASSSTGSNYGYTF. The CDR3 coding sequence is TGTGCCAGCAGCTCGACAGGGTCTAACTATGGCTACACCTTC. The variable domain in full, completed from reference TRBV5-4 and TRBJ1-2, reads ETGVTQSPTHLIKTRGQQVTLRCSSQSGHNTVSWYQQALGQGPQFIFQYYREEENGRGNFPPRFSGLQFPNYSSELNVNALELDDSALYLCASSSTGSNYGYTFGSGTRLTVV.

This sequence joins TRBV5-1 and TRBJ2-1, with 7 bases lining up with TRBD1. This CDR3 is 15 amino acids long. Germline V lookup: CDR1 SGHRS, CDR2 YFSETQ. J lost 6 bases, V lost 2 bases, and 8 bases had no gene match. DNA of the CDR3: TGCGCCAGCAGCTTTTTGGGACAGCTTGTCAATGAGCAGTTCTTC. Its translation: CASSFLGQLVNEQFF. Based on the CDR3 plus reference TRBV5-1 and TRBJ2-1, the full variable domain is KAGVTQTPRYLIKTRGQQVTLSCSPISGHRSVSWYQQTPGQGLQFLFEYFSETQRNKGNFPGRFSGRQFSNSRSEMNVSTLELGDSALYLCASSFLGQLVNEQFFGPGTRLTVL.

V is TRBV5-1 and J is TRBJ1-6, with 9 bases that match TRBD1. Losses at the gene ends were 5 bases for V and 7 bases for J; bases not matched to a gene: 7. CDR1 is SGHRS, CDR2 YFSETQ, per germline. The CDR3 length is 15 residues. CDR3 bases: TGCGCCAGCAGTCGGACAGGGGCGGACAATTCACCCCTCCACTTT. This codes for CASSRTGADNSPLHF.

The chain recombines TRBV19 with TRBJ2-3; 11 bases match TRBD2. The CDR3 is made up of 15 amino acids. CDR1 is LNHDA, CDR2 SQIVND, per germline (reference sequence). V trimming: 8 bases; J trimming: 8 bases; junction bases outside the gene matches: 12. CDR3 protein: CASSTSGGFPGTQYF. In DNA form, the CDR3 reads TGTGCCAGTTCTACTAGCGGGGGTTTCCCCGGTACGCAGTATTTT.

This clone occurred once. The V call is TRBV5-4, the J call TRBJ2-3, with 11 bases identical to TRBD2. CDR1 is SGHNT, CDR2 YYREEE, per germline (reference sequence). This CDR3 spans 16 amino acids. Germline trimming cut 2 bases from V and 0 bases from J; bases unmatched to any gene: 2. The CDR3 loop is CASSFRLAGSTDTQYF. CDR3 in DNA: TGTGCCAGCAGCTTTCGACTAGCGGGGAGCACAGATACGCAGTATTTT.